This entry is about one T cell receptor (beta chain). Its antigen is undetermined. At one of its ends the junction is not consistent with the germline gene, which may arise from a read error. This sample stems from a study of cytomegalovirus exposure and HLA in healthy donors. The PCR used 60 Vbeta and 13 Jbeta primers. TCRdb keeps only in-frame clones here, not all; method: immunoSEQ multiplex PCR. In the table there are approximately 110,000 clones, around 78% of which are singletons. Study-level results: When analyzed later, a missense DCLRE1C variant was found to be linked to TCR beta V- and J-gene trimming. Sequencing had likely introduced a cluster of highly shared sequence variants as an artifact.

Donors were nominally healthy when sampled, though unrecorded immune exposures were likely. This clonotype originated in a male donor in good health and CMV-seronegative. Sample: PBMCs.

The CDR3 bases are TGTTCCAGCAGCCCGACGGGGACTAGCGGGAGCTCCTACGAGCAGTACTTC. It codes for CSSSPTGTSGSSYEQYF. The chain employs TRBV7-9 and TRBJ2-7, with TRBD2 matching 14 bases. Germline V lookup: CDR1 SEHNR, CDR2 FQNEAQ (reference sequence). CDR3 length: 17 residues.